These 16 T cell receptor beta chains were sequenced from one sample in a study of shared clonotypes between healthy human individuals. Profiled with immunoSEQ multiplex PCR; TCRdb holds only in-frame clones, not every one. The sample has 2,500,000 or so clones; 85% to 95% are singletons. The sample was naive CD4+ T cells from PBMCs. The subset was: CD45RA+ positively selected. These TCRs come from a man aged 18 to 29 in good health. Some clones in this sample may be carry-over from other donors' samples.

The V call is TRBV7-3, the J call TRBJ2-1; no reliable D call. Deletions cut 6 bases from V and 1 base from J, with 13 bases between. Germline values: CDR1 SGHTA, CDR2 FQGTGA. The length of the CDR3 is 15 residues. This CDR3 reads CASRRTGDSYNEQFF. The DNA of the CDR3 is TGTGCCAGCAGGAGAACCGGTGATTCCTACAATGAGCAGTTCTTC.

The rearrangement uses TRBV7-9 and TRBJ2-3, with D tentatively TRBD1 (7 bases). The CDR3 length is 15 residues. V lost 6 bases, J lost 6 bases, and 19 bases lay in between. Looked up from germline, CDR1 is SEHNR and CDR2 is FQNEAQ (reference sequence). The CDR3 nucleotides are TGTGCCAGCAGTCGACAGGGTATGGGGGGTGATACGCAGTATTTT. The encoded protein is CASSRQGMGGDTQYF.

The genes are TRBV5-1 and TRBJ2-5, with D possibly being TRBD2 (7 bases). In germline, CDR1 is SGHRS, CDR2 YFSETQ. V was cut by 1 base and J by 4 bases, with 14 bases left in between. The CDR3 has 15 amino acids. The CDR3 DNA is TGCGCCAGCAGCTTGCTAGGGGGGGCCCCAGAGACCCAGTACTTC. It encodes CASSLLGGAPETQYF.

The chain is built from TRBV28 and TRBJ1-4; 12 bases fit TRBD1. V shed 6 bases and J 8 bases; nucleotides not matched to a gene: 7. Germline loops: CDR1 MDHEN, CDR2 SYDVKM. The CDR3 has 15 amino acids. CDR3 bases: TGTGCCAGCAGGCCCGGGACAGGGGGCAAAGAAAAACTGTTTTTT. Protein product: CASRPGTGGKEKLFF.

This chain links TRBV6-1 with TRBJ1-4; D ambiguous. The CDR3 covers 15 residues. Germline-derived CDR1 and CDR2 are MNHNS and SASEGT. Trimming removed 1 base from V and 4 bases from J, with 10 bases in between. CDR3 sequence: CASSEVTDYNEKLFF. DNA of the CDR3: TGTGCCAGCAGTGAAGTCACAGACTATAATGAAAAACTGTTTTTT.

This chain joins TRBV30 and TRBJ1-6; unclear D gene. CDR1 GTSNPN and CDR2 SVGIG come from the germline V gene (reference sequence). CDR3 size: 14 residues. V lost 4 bases and J 0 bases, leaving 7 bases between the germline ends. The CDR3 nucleotides read TGTGCCTGGAAAAGTAGCTCCTATAATTCACCCCTCCACTTT. It yields the protein CAWKSSSYNSPLHF.

About this clone: The identical CDR3 is also encoded by other nucleotide sequences in the sample. The genes are TRBV18 and TRBJ1-2; D unclear. V lost 3 bases and J 2 bases, leaving 7 bases between the germline ends. This CDR3 is 13 amino acids long. Germline V CDR1 and CDR2: KGHSH, LQKENI. The DNA for the CDR3 is TGTGCCAGCTCACCCACGGAAAACTATGGCTACACCTTC. Protein product: CASSPTENYGYTF.

This clone has a single count. The chain couples TRBV6-5 to TRBJ2-3; 7 nucleotides match TRBD2. The CDR3 spans 15 residues. Losses at the gene ends were 5 bases for V and 1 base for J; bases not matched to a gene: 6. Germline V gene data show CDR1 as MNHEY and CDR2 as SVGAGI. CDR3 sequence (DNA): TGTGCCAGCAGTAAGGCGGGAGTTGGCACAGATACGCAGTATTTT. It yields the protein CASSKAGVGTDTQYF.

V is TRBV9 and J is TRBJ2-2; unclear D gene. V shed 3 bases and J shed 6 bases, with 9 bases lying between them. The CDR3 has 13 amino acids. Germline V gene lookup returns CDR1 SGDLS and CDR2 YYNGEE. Written as DNA, the CDR3 is TGTGCCAGCAGCGGCCCCTGGCCCGGGGAGCTGTTTTTT. Protein sequence: CASSGPWPGELFF.

The chain carries TRBV27 and TRBJ2-2; 7 bases agree with TRBD1. Germline assignment: CDR1 MNHEY and CDR2 SMNVEV (reference sequence). This CDR3 comprises 16 residues. V dropped 6 bases and J dropped 5; count of bases not matched to a gene: 12. The CDR3 DNA reads TGTGCCAGCAGCTTAACAGGGGTTCTCGGAACCGGGGAGCTGTTTTTT. It encodes CASSLTGVLGTGELFF.

The rearrangement links TRBV6-5 to TRBJ1-4; D call uncertain. This CDR3 contains 13 residues. Trimming removed 2 bases at V and 8 bases at J, with 9 bases between. CDR1 is MNHEY, CDR2 SVGAGI, per germline. DNA of the CDR3: TGTGCCAGCAGTTACACCGGAGGGGAAAAACTGTTTTTT. This gives the protein CASSYTGGEKLFF.

J is TRBJ1-5 and V is TRBV2; D uncertain. Germline CDR1 is SNHLY and CDR2 is FYNNEI. This CDR3 is 12 amino acids long. The V and J ends lost 6 bases and 7 bases respectively, with 10 bases between them. CDR3 region: CASRLSGQPQHF. The CDR3 region has the DNA TGTGCCAGCAGATTATCAGGCCAGCCCCAGCATTTT.

The chain uses TRBV27 and TRBJ1-5; D not resolved. Trimming shortened V by 2 bases and J by 4 bases, and 9 bases separated the two germline ends. The germline V gene encodes CDR1 MNHEY and CDR2 SMNVEV (reference sequence). The CDR3 has 14 residues. The CDR3 spells CASSLRGLNQPQHF. In DNA form, the CDR3 reads TGTGCCAGCAGTTTACGGGGATTAAATCAGCCCCAGCATTTT.

The chain employs TRBV20-1 and TRBJ1-1; D is uncertain. V gave up 5 bases and J gave up 4 bases, with 8 bases separating them. The germline CDR1 and CDR2 sequences are DFQATT and SNEGSKA (reference sequence). The CDR3 extends over 11 amino acids. DNA of the CDR3: TGCAGTGCTTGGGTCGGCACTGAAGCTTTCTTT. Protein sequence: CSAWVGTEAFF.

Comment on this clone: Other nucleotide sequences from this sample produce the same CDR3. V is TRBV28 and J is TRBJ1-2; no clear D gene. With 3 bases removed from V and 2 bases from J, the gap between germline ends came to 4 bases. The length of the CDR3 is 12 residues. Germline V gene data show CDR1 as MDHEN and CDR2 as SYDVKM. The CDR3 coding sequence is TGTGCCAGCAGTTTGGAGAACTATGGCTACACCTTC. This sequence encodes CASSLENYGYTF.

The chain links TRBV5-4 to TRBJ2-7; the D call may be TRBD1 or TRBD2 (5 bases each). The CDR3 runs to 15 residues. The V end was cut by 4 bases, the J end by 0 bases, with 14 bases between. Germline V gene data show CDR1 as SGHNT and CDR2 as YYREEE (reference sequence). CDR3 sequence (DNA): TGTGCCAGCAGCCGGGGCCCCGAGACCTCCTACGAGCAGTACTTC. Translated: CASSRGPETSYEQYF.